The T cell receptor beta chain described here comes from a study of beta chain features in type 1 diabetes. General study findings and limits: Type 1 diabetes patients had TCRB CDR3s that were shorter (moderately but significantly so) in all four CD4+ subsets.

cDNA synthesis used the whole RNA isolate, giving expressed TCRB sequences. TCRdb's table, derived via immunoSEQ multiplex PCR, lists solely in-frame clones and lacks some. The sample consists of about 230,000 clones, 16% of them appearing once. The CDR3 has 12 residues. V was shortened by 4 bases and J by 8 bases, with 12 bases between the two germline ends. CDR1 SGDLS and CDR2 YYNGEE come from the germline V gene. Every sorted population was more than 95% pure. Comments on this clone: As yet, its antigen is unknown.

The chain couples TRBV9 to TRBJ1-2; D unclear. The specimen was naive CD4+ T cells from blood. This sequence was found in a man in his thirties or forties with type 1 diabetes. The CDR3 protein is CASSPLAGGYTF. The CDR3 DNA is TGTGCCAGCAGCCCCCTGGCAGGAGGCTACACCTTC. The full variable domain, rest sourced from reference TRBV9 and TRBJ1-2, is DSGVTQTPKHLITATGQRVTLRCSPRSGDLSVYWYQQSLDQGLQFLIQYYNGEERAKGNILERFSAQQFPDLHSELNLSSLELGDSALYFCASSPLAGGYTFGSGTRLTVV.